Following are 16 T cell receptor beta chains from one sample sequenced in a study of identical twins. Each CDR3 protein is one row after TCRdb ran MiXCR on the 5' RACE reads. The sample contains about 520,000 distinct CDR3 sequences, about 20% of which appear only once. This sample was shared with a second study, whose subject was T cells expressing NK-cell markers.

Sequencing used CD4+ T cells sorted from blood. The source is a woman between 18 and 29 years old in good health.

This clonotype was counted only a few times. The chain links TRBV29-1 to TRBJ2-5; 8 positions match TRBD1. CDR3 length: 13 residues. The trim removed 7 bases at V and 5 bases at J, leaving 9 bases unmatched. The germline V gene encodes CDR1 SQVTM and CDR2 ANQGSEA. CDR3 in amino acids: CSAQGARGETQYF. The CDR3 region has the DNA TGCAGCGCTCAGGGGGCGCGAGGGGAGACCCAGTACTTC.

V is TRBV20-1 and J is TRBJ2-5; D is possibly TRBD1 or TRBD2 (5 bases each). CDR1 and CDR2 (germline): DFQATT, SNEGSKA (reference sequence). Trimming stripped 2 bases from V and 5 bases from J, with 12 bases between. CDR3 size: 13 residues. CDR3 protein: CSARKAGSETQYF. The CDR3 DNA follows: TGCAGTGCTAGAAAGGCAGGGAGTGAGACCCAGTACTTC.

CDR3 in amino acids: CASSTGTGRAWEETQYF. CDR3 nucleotides: TGTGCCAGCAGCACCGGGACAGGGCGAGCGTGGGAAGAGACCCAGTACTTC. V is TRBV11-3 and J is TRBJ2-5, with 9 nucleotides matching TRBD1. After removal of 5 bases from V and 3 bases from J, the junction contained 13 bases not matched to a gene. The germline V gene has CDR1 SGHNT and CDR2 YENEEA. The CDR3 spans 17 residues.

This chain joins TRBV5-1 and TRBJ1-5; no firm D call. The CDR3 sequence is 16 residues long. Germline V gene lookup returns CDR1 SGHRS and CDR2 YFSETQ. V gave up 2 bases and J gave up 0 bases, with 12 bases separating them. CDR3 nucleotide sequence: TGCGCCAGCAGCTTAGGTGGAGGGTCTAGCAATCAGCCCCAGCATTTT. It encodes CASSLGGGSSNQPQHF.

This sequence joins TRBV12-5 and TRBJ2-2; 11 bases align to TRBD2. Trimming took 5 bases from V and 5 from J; bases not matched to a gene: 13. This CDR3 contains 18 residues. Looked up from germline, CDR1 is LGHNT and CDR2 is FRNRAP. CDR3 region: CASGALTSGEGRTGELFF. CDR3 coding DNA: TGTGCTAGTGGTGCGCTGACTAGCGGGGAGGGGCGGACCGGGGAGCTGTTTTTT.

The sample holds a few counts of this clonotype. The J gene is TRBJ1-2, the V gene TRBV3-1; D is unresolved. Looked up from germline, CDR1 is LGHDT and CDR2 is YNNKEL (reference sequence). CDR3 length: 12 residues. V dropped 1 base and J dropped 8 bases, with 8 bases sitting between them. CDR3 in amino acids: CASSQGDSGYTF. In DNA form, the CDR3 reads TGTGCCAGCAGCCAAGGGGATTCGGGCTACACCTTC.

The V call is TRBV5-6, the J call TRBJ2-3, with a tentative D call TRBD2 (6 bases). Germline loops: CDR1 SGHDT, CDR2 YYEEEE. V lost 7 bases to trimming and J lost 4 bases, with 13 bases between them. The CDR3 has 13 amino acids. CDR3 bases: TGTGCCAGCCAGCAGGAGGGGTCAGATACGCAGTATTTT. Encoded protein: CASQQEGSDTQYF.

This clonotype was picked up a small number of times. This chain uses TRBV2 with TRBJ2-1, with TRBD1 matching 7 bases. V lost 4 bases, J lost 10 bases, and 10 bases stayed unmatched. The CDR3 is made up of 14 amino acids. The germline V gene encodes CDR1 SNHLY and CDR2 FYNNEI. CDR3 sequence reads: CASSVTQQGTEQFF. The CDR3 DNA reads TGTGCCAGCAGTGTGACCCAACAGGGGACGGAGCAGTTCTTC.

The chain combines TRBV5-1 with TRBJ1-1; D unresolved. Germline V gene sequence: CDR1 SGHRS, CDR2 YFSETQ. The CDR3 is made up of 14 amino acids. Between the trimmed V and J ends, which lost 2 bases and 1 base, there was a span of 9 bases. CDR3 residues: CASSFDGANTEAFF. CDR3 DNA: TGCGCCAGCAGCTTTGACGGAGCGAACACTGAAGCTTTCTTT.

The V call is TRBV11-2, the J call TRBJ2-1; D may be TRBD2 (5 bases). The CDR3 runs to 13 residues. Germline V gene sequence: CDR1 SGHAT, CDR2 FQNNGV. V gave up 5 bases and J gave up 9 bases, with 14 bases separating them. The CDR3 DNA reads as TGTGCCAGCAGCCTTGGACTGTTCAGTGAGCAGTTCTTC. This encodes CASSLGLFSEQFF.

The rearrangement links TRBV11-2 to TRBJ2-3; possibly TRBD1 for D (6 bases). Trimming took off 1 base at V and 6 bases at J, with 14 bases between the two ends. The length of the CDR3 is 15 residues. CDR1 is SGHAT and CDR2 is FQNNGV in the germline V gene. CDR3 loop: CASSLGGGPQDTQYF. In DNA, the CDR3 is TGTGCCAGCAGCTTAGGTGGGGGCCCTCAGGATACGCAGTATTTT.

This clonotype was found many times. The V call is TRBV6-1, the J call TRBJ2-7; 14 positions match TRBD2. Per the germline V gene, CDR1 is MNHNS and CDR2 is SASEGT. The V and J ends lost 5 bases and 12 bases, in that order; junction bases with no gene match: 12. The CDR3 length is 15 residues. The CDR3 nucleotides are TGTGCCAGCAGTCGAGATCCCGGGACTAGCGGGAGAGTGTACTTC. It specifies CASSRDPGTSGRVYF.

The V call is TRBV5-5, the J call TRBJ2-2, with a possible D match to TRBD1 (7 bases). The CDR3 is 18 residues long. V lost 1 base to trimming and J lost 0 bases, with 16 bases between them. Per the germline V gene, CDR1 is SGHKS and CDR2 is YYEKEE (reference sequence). DNA for the CDR3: TGTGCCAGCAGCTTGTCGTATCGGGGGACAGCGAACACCGGGGAGCTGTTTTTT. Amino acids: CASSLSYRGTANTGELFF.

V is TRBV12-3 or TRBV12-4 and J is TRBJ2-3; 9 bases match TRBD2. J lost 6 bases, V lost 6 bases, and 10 bases had no gene match. The CDR3 extends over 15 amino acids. CDR3 region: CASRATSGSGDTQYF. The CDR3 nucleotides are TGTGCCAGCAGGGCGACTAGCGGTTCTGGGGATACGCAGTATTTT.

The chain combines TRBV29-1 with TRBJ1-2; no clear D gene. The germline V gene encodes CDR1 SQVTM and CDR2 ANQGSEA. V dropped 8 bases and J dropped 2 bases, with 9 bases sitting between them. This CDR3 has 11 residues. Here the CDR3 reads CSTVINYGYTF. The DNA for the CDR3 is TGCAGCACCGTTATCAACTATGGCTACACCTTC.

This clonotype has more than one count but fewer than ten. This rearrangement joins TRBV6-5 to TRBJ2-1; weak D call: TRBD2 (5 bases). Germline V gene sequence: CDR1 MNHEY, CDR2 SVGAGI. V was pared by 0 bases and J by 5 bases, with 11 bases between. The length of the CDR3 is 15 residues. The CDR3 protein is CASSYSRLTNNEQFF. The DNA of the CDR3 is TGTGCCAGCAGTTACTCCCGACTAACGAACAATGAGCAGTTCTTC.